These T cell receptor beta chains were read from a single sample in a study of cytomegalovirus exposure and HLA in healthy donors. The method was immunoSEQ multiplex PCR; TCRdb's version includes in-frame clones alone and lacks a portion of them. The sample carries some 110,000 clones, under 70% recorded once. Sequencing was performed on PBMCs. These TCRs come from a man aged 25-45 years in good health and CMV-seropositive. Each CDR3 is given with its conserved first and last residue. The order of the fields is V gene, J gene, clone size, CDR3 protein. Size is omitted from some rows. Given values are once, few, many or a class for expanded clones.

>TRBV9|TRBJ2-2|-
CASSARDRGAGELFF
>TRBV5-1|TRBJ2-5|-
CASSLALAGVGETQYF
>TRBV5-6|TRBJ2-2|once
CASSFYGELFF
>TRBV6-4|TRBJ2-3|-
CASSEGRDGTDTQYF
>TRBV27|TRBJ2-3|-
CASSLWGAGGGTDTQYF
>TRBV7-9|TRBJ2-3|-
CASSRWTGRTDTQYF
>TRBV5-1|TRBJ1-1|once
CASSLFGSENTEAFF
>TRBV19|TRBJ1-4|once
CATSGGTGLRNEKLFF
>TRBV29-1|TRBJ1-2|once
CSGVDRDYGYTF
>TRBV11-3|TRBJ2-5|-
CASSLGVLAGEETQYF
>TRBV7-3|TRBJ2-3|-
CASSPTGGPTDTQYF
>TRBV11-3|TRBJ2-1|once
CASSSAPGTSGRWSYNEQFF
>TRBV29-1|TRBJ2-5|-
CSVEVAGGGDQETQYF
>TRBV10-3|TRBJ1-4|-
CATTGNANEKLFF
>TRBV4-1|TRBJ2-2|-
CASSQATGGVTGELFF
>TRBV6-1|TRBJ1-2|-
CASSELGGGNGYTF
>TRBV29-1|TRBJ1-1|few
CSVGAGQGGRGTEAFF
>TRBV28|TRBJ2-2|-
CASRPSGRYTGELFF
>TRBV30|TRBJ1-1|-
CACQQVRTEAFF
>TRBV11-2|TRBJ2-2|-
CASSRRLAGSNTGELFF
>TRBV7-9|TRBJ1-4|few
CASSSTGGGEKLFF
>TRBV5-1|TRBJ1-1|once
CASSPGQVGTEAFF
>TRBV2|TRBJ1-1|once
CASKTDTLNTEAFF
>TRBV4-1|TRBJ1-3|few
CASGAGALSGNTIYF
>TRBV28|TRBJ2-5|-
CASSFVGQGIETQYF
>TRBV4-2|TRBJ2-5|-
CASSQGSGRGETQYF
>TRBV28|TRBJ2-1|-
CASSLWGGNPEQFF
>TRBV15|TRBJ2-5|-
CATSRDRRLWQRYQETQYF
>TRBV10-3|TRBJ2-2|-
CAISLTPPTGHFNTGELFF
>TRBV5-1|TRBJ2-2|-
CASSLERQGANTGELFF
>TRBV2|TRBJ1-4|-
CASSEDRAEAEKLFF
>TRBV27|TRBJ2-3|-
CASSFIGGHTDTQYF
>TRBV30|TRBJ1-5|-
CAWSVHRGARQPQHF
>TRBV7-9|TRBJ2-5|once
CASSLGVAGASGSGETQYF